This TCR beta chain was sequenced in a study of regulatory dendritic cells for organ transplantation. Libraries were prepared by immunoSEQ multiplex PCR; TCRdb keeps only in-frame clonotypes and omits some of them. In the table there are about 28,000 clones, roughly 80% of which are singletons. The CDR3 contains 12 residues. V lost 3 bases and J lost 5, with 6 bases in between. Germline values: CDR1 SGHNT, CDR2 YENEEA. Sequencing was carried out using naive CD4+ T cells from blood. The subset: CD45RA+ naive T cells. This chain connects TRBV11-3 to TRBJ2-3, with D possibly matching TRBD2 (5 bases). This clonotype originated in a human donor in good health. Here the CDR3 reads CASSFGEDTQYF. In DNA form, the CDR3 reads TGTGCCAGCAGCTTCGGGGAAGATACGCAGTATTTT.